This is a list of T cell receptor beta chains from one sample in a study of blood T cells in healthy people across ages. TCRdb passed the 5' RACE reads through MiXCR, listing each CDR3 protein once. The sample carries about 1.5 million distinct CDR3 sequences, around 40% recorded once. Sequenced input: blood. These receptors originate from a woman under 30 in good health. Each CDR3 is given with its conserved first and last residue.

v_call,j_call,cdr3_length,cdr3_aa
TRBV29-1,TRBJ2-1,12,CSVRAGYNEQFF
TRBV29-1,TRBJ2-3,16,CSVEGMTSQKADTQYF
TRBV11-2,TRBJ1-3,13,CASSLPVGNTIYF
TRBV20-1,TRBJ1-1,16,CSANVLGQGSDTEAFF
TRBV2,NA,14,CASSGHRSYNEQYF
TRBV18,TRBJ2-3,14,CASSPTIQGNTQYF
TRBV4-1,TRBJ2-5,16,CASSQAGRAVQETQYF
TRBV5-1,TRBJ1-2,13,CASSLERLGGYTF
TRBV29-1,TRBJ1-1,15,CSVGGGLVLNTEAFF
TRBV20-1,TRBJ2-3,17,CSASFPPGLPSTDTQYF
TRBV15,TRBJ1-1,16,CATSPYRQGQNTEAFF
TRBV5-1,TRBJ2-2,14,CASTRTSEAGELFF
TRBV20-1,TRBJ1-2,13,CSAEREGQDGYTF
TRBV29-1,TRBJ2-1,15,CSVPTGGSSYNEQFF
TRBV7-8,TRBJ2-1,15,CASSILAAFHNEQFF
TRBV4-1,TRBJ1-1,14,CASSHGTGGNEAFF
TRBV10-3,TRBJ2-1,14,CAISESGSLSEQFF
TRBV10-3,TRBJ2-3,13,CAISELAGDTQYF
TRBV5-6,TRBJ2-3,15,CASSLGETFTNTQYF
TRBV12-3/TRBV12-4,TRBJ1-2,12,CASSQITYGYTF
TRBV9,TRBJ2-1,19,CASSVEGGAGTSVYNEQFF
TRBV27,TRBJ1-2,16,CASSPIYVPRILGYTF
TRBV20-1,TRBJ1-1,14,CSARDRKVNTEAFF
TRBV24-1,TRBJ2-2,18,CATSDPPLMTSGTGELFF
TRBV25-1,TRBJ2-3,16,CASSEWIGSSTDTQYF
TRBV2,TRBJ2-7,14,CASSEEEVTYEQYF
TRBV12-3/TRBV12-4,TRBJ1-1,13,CASIVRGGTEAFF
TRBV10-2,TRBJ2-3,15,CASSESRPSTDTQYF
TRBV29-1,TRBJ2-3,17,CSVLRKLGGLNTDTQYF
TRBV3-1,TRBJ2-3,15,CASSHRGLSTDTQYF
TRBV12-3/TRBV12-4,TRBJ2-3,15,CASRPGGTGGYTQYF
TRBV20-1,TRBJ2-1,12,CSARDLASEQFF
TRBV4-1,TRBJ2-1,14,CASSTPGRRLEQFF
TRBV9,TRBJ1-2,15,CASSPRVGPLYGYTF
TRBV6-5,TRBJ2-5,13,CASSYSQGGTQYF
TRBV4-3,TRBJ2-1,15,CASSQDGPRSKEQFF
TRBV11-2,TRBJ1-6,15,CASSLPGTGDSPLHF
TRBV6-2/TRBV6-3,TRBJ1-1,12,CASRQGTIEAFF
TRBV12-3/TRBV12-4,TRBJ2-2,15,CASTTSQGSSGELFF
TRBV12-3/TRBV12-4,TRBJ1-5,14,CASSPQDEHQPQHF
TRBV4-1,TRBJ2-7,14,CASSQPRGGYEQYF
TRBV29-1,TRBJ1-2,14,CSVGAEKILYGYTF
TRBV2,TRBJ2-1,15,CASKDNRGGDNEQFF
TRBV10-3,TRBJ1-2,14,CAISEDGAGYGYTF
TRBV29-1,TRBJ2-3,14,CSVRRTPSTDTQYF
TRBV9,TRBJ2-3,15,CASSVGGRGHNEQYF
TRBV20-1,TRBJ2-3,11,CSAPSKRTQYF
TRBV5-1,TRBJ1-4,13,CASSLDLDEKLFF
TRBV15,TRBJ1-2,15,CATSRDRTLTHGYTF
TRBV25-1,TRBJ1-1,16,CASSGHSRRWDTEAFF
TRBV12-3/TRBV12-4,TRBJ1-5,16,CASRSGQMYSNQPQHF
TRBV20-1,NA,14,CSAYRPSSYNEQYF
TRBV4-1,TRBJ1-2,14,CASSQDSTSYGYTF
TRBV24-1,TRBJ2-1,16,CATSDLGQGTYNEQFF
TRBV4-3,TRBJ1-3,15,CASSQDQWGGNTIYF